This T cell receptor beta chain was captured in a study of naive and memory T cell subsets. Two oligonucleotides, mixed equimolar, formed the beta constant-region primer covering TRBC1 and TRBC2. Ligated cDNA was amplified by four rounds of PCR with nested alpha and beta constant-region primers and SP2. A 12-nucleotide UMI and the SP2 primer were added to the cDNA 3' end by oligonucleotide ligation. A single record per CDR3 protein comes from TCRdb applying MiXCR to the UMI-ligation and nested PCR reads. This sample has approximately 150,000 distinct CDR3 sequences, with over 20% found just once. The CDR3 is 16 residues long. Germline V gene lookup returns CDR1 SGHVS and CDR2 FQNEAQ. With V trimmed by 3 bases and J by 4 bases, 7 bases remained unmatched. This clonotype came up a few times. The antigen remains undetermined. Study observations and caveats: Especially in CD8 cells, naive repertoires contained a few larger clonotypes, possibly CD45RA-re-expressing memory cells.

CD4 T cells were positively selected, then CD8 T cells from the CD4-negative fraction. Cells stained for CD3, CD4, CD8, CD45RA and CD27 were sorted into four subsets. This chain connects TRBV7-8 to TRBJ2-2; 8 bases fit TRBD2. The clonotype comes from a human donor in good health. Sequenced: naive CD4+ T cells from blood. CDR3 protein: CASSLSGSWGTGELFF. The DNA for the CDR3 is TGTGCCAGCAGCTTGAGCGGGAGCTGGGGCACCGGGGAGCTGTTTTTT.